These 19 T cell receptor beta chains originate from one sample sequenced in a study of TIL therapy for anti-PD-1-resistant metastatic lung cancer. Time point indicated: pre-treatment sample, taken before nivolumab and TIL therapy. Tumor tissue came from excised metastases, mostly pleural nodules or supraclavicular lymph nodes. The libraries were made with immunoSEQ v3. The data were produced by immunoSEQ multiplex PCR, yet TCRdb's version contains in-frame clones alone and is incomplete. The sample has approximately 87,000 clones, under 70% seen once. The material was tumor tissue, obtained at baseline. Every receptor here comes from a person aged 30 to 80 with non-small cell lung cancer.

This chain connects TRBV7-6 to TRBJ2-5, with D uncertain. This CDR3 is built from 11 residues. Germline values: CDR1 SGHVS, CDR2 FNYEAQ. V lost 5 bases and J lost 9, with 10 bases in between. The CDR3, as DNA: TGTGCCAGCAGCCTAGGCTCGTCCCAGTACTTC. The encoded protein is CASSLGSSQYF.

The chain joins TRBV7-2 to TRBJ2-3; 12 nucleotides match TRBD2. Germline CDR1 and CDR2: SGHTA and FQGNSA. V was pared by 1 base and J by 4 bases, with 6 bases of the junction left unmatched. CDR3 length: 17 residues. The CDR3 DNA follows: TGTGCCAGCAGCTTAGGTGTTCTAGCGGGAGGGGCAGATACGCAGTATTTT. It encodes CASSLGVLAGGADTQYF.

The chain links TRBV28 to TRBJ2-1, with D perhaps matching TRBD2 (6 bases). This CDR3 contains 16 residues. CDR1 and CDR2 from the germline V gene are MDHEN and SYDVKM. The V and J ends lost 2 bases and 2 bases respectively, with 13 bases between them. The CDR3 protein is CASSLGGTSTYNEQFF. The CDR3 coding sequence is TGTGCCAGCAGTTTAGGAGGGACGTCTACCTACAATGAGCAGTTCTTC.

This clone was seen more than once but under ten times. V gene TRBV2 combines with J gene TRBJ1-1; 11 positions agree with TRBD1. V lost 7 bases, J lost 0 bases, and 4 bases stayed unmatched. Germline CDR1 and CDR2: SNHLY and FYNNEI. The CDR3 runs 15 residues. The CDR3 sequence is CASKRDRGVNTEAFF. DNA of the CDR3: TGTGCCAGCAAGAGGGACAGGGGGGTGAACACTGAAGCTTTCTTT.

This sequence joins TRBV2 and TRBJ2-7; TRBD1 agrees at 7 bases. CDR3 length: 14 amino acids. Losses at the gene ends were 3 bases for V and 3 bases for J; bases not matched to a gene: 5. CDR1 and CDR2 (germline): SNHLY, FYNNEI. For the CDR3, the DNA is TGTGCCAGCAGTGACCTTGACAGGGACTACGAGCAGTACTTC. This encodes CASSDLDRDYEQYF.

This clone was detected only once. This chain joins TRBV11-3 and TRBJ1-1; TRBD1 might be the D (6 bases). CDR1 and CDR2 from the germline V gene are SGHNT and YENEEA. This CDR3 spans 14 amino acids. With 5 bases removed from V and 4 bases from J, the gap between germline ends came to 14 bases. The CDR3 coding sequence is TGTGCCAGCAGCCCGCAGGGGAGAAGCACTGAAGCTTTCTTT. Protein sequence: CASSPQGRSTEAFF. Together with reference TRBV11-3 and TRBJ1-1, the CDR3 gives the full variable domain: EAGVVQSPRYKIIEKKQPVAFWCNPISGHNTLYWYLQNLGQGPELLIRYENEEAVDDSQLPKDRFSAERLKGVDSTLKIQPAELGDSAVYLCASSPQGRSTEAFFGQGTRLTVV.

J is TRBJ2-5 and V is TRBV18; the D gene could be TRBD1 or TRBD2 (5 bases each). V lost 3 bases to trimming and J lost 4 bases, with 9 bases between them. The CDR3 loop spans 13 amino acids. Germline assignment: CDR1 KGHSH and CDR2 LQKENI. CDR3 region: CASSPTEGETQYF. Written as DNA, the CDR3 is TGTGCCAGCTCACCGACAGAGGGAGAGACCCAGTACTTC.

The V gene is TRBV6-2 or TRBV6-3, the J gene TRBJ2-7, with D unresolved. V lost 0 bases, J lost 2 bases, and 8 bases lay in between. The CDR3 runs to 14 residues. Looked up from germline, CDR1 is MNHEY and CDR2 is SVGEGT. CDR3 amino acids: CASSYSGITYEQYF. The CDR3 DNA reads as TGTGCCAGCAGTTACTCGGGGATTACCTACGAGCAGTACTTC.

The chain joins TRBV19 to TRBJ2-5; 9 nucleotides match TRBD1. The germline V gene encodes CDR1 LNHDA and CDR2 SQIVND (reference sequence). The V and J ends lost 10 bases and 4 bases, in that order; junction bases with no gene match: 4. The CDR3 spans 12 residues. The CDR3 DNA reads as TGTGCCACCTCGGACAGGGGAGAGACCCAGTACTTC. Its protein product is CATSDRGETQYF.

V and J are TRBV6-1 and TRBJ1-1, with 8 bases that match TRBD1. The length of the CDR3 is 16 residues. Germline values: CDR1 MNHNS, CDR2 SASEGT. V lost 0 bases and J lost 0; bases outside the gene matches: 3. The CDR3 nucleotides read TGTGCCAGCAGTGAAGCCAGGGGGCTTATGAACACTGAAGCTTTCTTT. Its protein is CASSEARGLMNTEAFF.

J is TRBJ1-5 and V is TRBV6-2 or TRBV6-3, with 9 bases identical to TRBD1. The CDR3 covers 17 residues. Germline-derived CDR1 and CDR2 are MNHEY and SVGEGT. The V and J ends lost 2 bases and 6 bases, in that order; junction bases with no gene match: 11. Here the CDR3 reads CASSYTPGQGFRQPQHF. The CDR3 nucleotides are TGTGCCAGCAGTTACACCCCGGGACAGGGCTTCCGTCAGCCCCAGCATTTT.

The rearrangement uses TRBV19 and TRBJ2-5, with no clear D. Germline V lookup: CDR1 LNHDA, CDR2 SQIVND (reference sequence). CDR3 size: 12 residues. Trimming shortened V by 5 bases and J by 13 bases, and 17 bases separated the two germline ends. The CDR3 DNA is TGTGCCAGTAGTTCCCCGACTCAAATAACGTACTTC. It translates to CASSSPTQITYF. Variable domain in full (rest from reference TRBV19 and TRBJ2-5): DGGITQSPKYLFRKEGQNVTLSCEQNLNHDAMYWYRQDPGQGLRLIYYSQIVNDFQKGDIAEGYSVSREKKESFPLTVTSAQKNPTAFYLCASSSPTQITYFGPGTRLLVL.

The chain carries TRBV28 and TRBJ1-2, with D unclear. With 0 bases removed from V and 12 bases from J, the gap between germline ends came to 17 bases. CDR1 MDHEN and CDR2 SYDVKM come from the germline V gene. This CDR3 region has 14 residues. The CDR3 loop reads CASSLWKGSEGHTF. CDR3 bases: TGTGCCAGCAGTTTATGGAAAGGGTCGGAGGGCCACACCTTC.

This clone was counted a few times. The chain joins TRBV3-1 (or the pseudogene TRBV3-2) to TRBJ1-5; D uncertain. The CDR3 is 14 amino acids. With 1 base removed from V and 6 bases from J, the gap between germline ends came to 10 bases. The germline CDR1 and CDR2 sequences are LGHDT and YNNKEL (reference sequence). The CDR3 reads CASSQGKGAQPQHF. The CDR3 bases are TGTGCCAGCAGCCAAGGAAAGGGCGCTCAGCCCCAGCATTTT.

The rearrangement joins TRBV4-3 to TRBJ1-4; D gene ambiguous. Trimming left V 5 bases short and J 7 bases short, with 11 bases between. The CDR3 runs 13 residues. CDR1 is LGHNA, CDR2 YSLEER, per germline. This chain's CDR3 is CASSSFEGEKLFF. As DNA, the CDR3 is TGCGCCAGCAGCTCTTTCGAGGGTGAAAAACTGTTTTTT.

This chain joins TRBV19 and TRBJ2-6; possibly TRBD1 for D (6 bases). This CDR3 contains 17 residues. CDR1 and CDR2 from the germline V gene are LNHDA and SQIVND (reference sequence). With 5 bases removed from V and 0 bases from J, the gap between germline ends came to 14 bases. This CDR3 reads CASSVTGTRSGANVLTF. CDR3 bases: TGTGCCAGTAGTGTAACAGGGACGCGCTCTGGGGCCAACGTCCTGACTTTC.

On this clone itself: Without the conserved terminal phenylalanine or tryptophan, this CDR3 likely stems from a read error. The DNA is omitted, as the CDR3 cannot be located on it reliably, and the CDR3 follows TCRdb's listing. This chain links TRBV27 with TRBJ2-7; whether TRBD1, the table's D call, matches the DNA was not checked. In germline, CDR1 is MNHEY, CDR2 SMNVEV (reference sequence). From its first to its last residue, the CDR3 has 13 amino acids. The CDR3 here is CASSSARTGQLLY.

This clone was found many times. The J gene is TRBJ2-1, the V gene TRBV19; D perhaps matches TRBD1 (6 bases). Germline CDR1 is LNHDA and CDR2 is SQIVND (reference sequence). There are 15 residues in the CDR3. Trimming took 3 bases from V and 1 from J, leaving 10 bases between them. The CDR3 reads CASSMNRESYNEQFF. The CDR3 DNA sequence: TGTGCCAGTAGTATGAACAGGGAATCCTACAATGAGCAGTTCTTC.

The rearrangement links TRBV7-8 to TRBJ1-2, with unresolved D. This CDR3 contains 13 residues. V lost 4 bases to trimming and J lost 6 bases, with 12 bases between them. Germline CDR1 reads SGHVS; CDR2 reads FQNEAQ. The CDR3 spells CASSSSRQNGYTF. The CDR3 coding sequence is TGTGCCAGCAGCTCCTCGCGGCAGAATGGCTACACCTTC. Using reference TRBV7-8 and TRBJ1-2 for the parts outside the CDR3, the full variable domain is GAGVSQSPRYKVAKRGQDVALRCDPISGHVSLFWYQQALGQGPEFLTYFQNEAQLDKSGLPSDRFFAERPEGSVSTLKIQRTQQEDSAVYLCASSSSRQNGYTFGSGTRLTVV.